The subject of this entry is one T cell receptor beta chain. The antigen remains undetermined. This entry is derived from a study of cytomegalovirus exposure and HLA in healthy donors. Study as a whole: Falling in the Caucasian-associated ancestry cluster were 65% to 90% of under 450 genotyped donors. Study conclusions and caveats: It was reported that the classifier diagnosed cytomegalovirus status with high specificity and sensitivity in both the original and validation cohorts. Cytomegalovirus-associated TCR beta chains were listed, numbering approximately 150.

PCR employed 60 Vbeta and 13 Jbeta primers. The assay was immunoSEQ multiplex PCR, and TCRdb's table has in-frame clones only and misses some. Found here are 90,000 to 100,000 clones, approximately 83% of them singletons; the top ten hold about 3.8%. The CDR3 covers 12 residues. Trimming took off 6 bases at V and 6 bases at J, with 9 bases between the two ends. In germline, CDR1 is MDHEN, CDR2 SYDVKM. Nominally healthy donors were sampled, though unrecorded immune exposures were likely. Sequencing used PBMCs. The chain carries TRBV28 and TRBJ1-5; D may be TRBD1 (6 bases). The sequence derives from a man aged 50-60 years in good health and CMV-seronegative. The CDR3 nucleotides read TGTGCCAGCAGACAGGGTTTTCAGCCCCAGCATTTT. Protein product: CASRQGFQPQHF.